Below, 9 T cell receptor beta chains from the same sample are listed, as sequenced in a study of cytomegalovirus exposure and HLA in healthy donors. PCR involved 60 Vbeta and 13 Jbeta primers. This table comes from immunoSEQ multiplex PCR, and its TCRdb copy is limited to in-frame clones, with some not included. The table includes more than 95,000 clones, around 82% detected once. What was sequenced was PBMCs. The receptors were sampled from a man aged 25 to 40 in good health and CMV-seropositive.

The V and J genes are TRBV14 and TRBJ2-1, with TRBD2 identical over 7 bases. CDR1 and CDR2 (germline): SGHDN, FVKESK. There are 17 residues in the CDR3. V dropped 4 bases and J dropped 5; count of bases not matched to a gene: 14. The CDR3 sequence: CASSRAMGRVKDNEQFF. Written as DNA, the CDR3 is TGTGCCAGCAGCCGAGCTATGGGGAGGGTAAAGGACAATGAGCAGTTCTTC.

This chain uses TRBV7-6 with TRBJ2-7; the D gene is possibly TRBD1 (8 bases). The CDR3 loop spans 13 amino acids. Trimming removed 5 bases at V and 5 bases at J, with 13 bases between. The germline CDR1 and CDR2 sequences are SGHVS and FNYEAQ. This CDR3 is CASSQQGGDEQYF. CDR3 coding DNA: TGTGCCAGCAGCCAACAGGGGGGGGACGAGCAGTACTTC.

V and J are TRBV7-6 and TRBJ2-7; D is undetermined. Trimming cost V 3 bases and J 5 bases, with 5 bases left between them. Germline V gives CDR1 SGHVS, CDR2 FNYEAQ. The CDR3 sequence is 11 residues long. The CDR3 bases are TGTGCCAGCAGCTTGGCGGACGAGCAGTACTTC. As protein: CASSLADEQYF. The complete variable domain, with remaining parts taken from reference TRBV7-6 and TRBJ2-7, reads GAGVSQSPRYKVTKRGQDVALRCDPISGHVSLYWYRQALGQGPEFLTYFNYEAQQDKSGLPNDRFSAERPEGSISTLTIQRTEQRDSAMYRCASSLADEQYFGPGTRLTVT.

This clone was detected once. The chain has TRBV4-3 and TRBJ2-1; TRBD2 agrees at 9 bases. J was trimmed by 9 bases and V by 4 bases; bases with no gene match: 19. The V gene's germline CDR1 is LGHNA and CDR2 YSLEER. The CDR3 has 18 amino acids. The CDR3 is CASSRGRGASGVAGEQFF. The CDR3 DNA is TGCGCCAGCAGCCGGGGCCGGGGGGCTAGCGGGGTGGCGGGTGAGCAGTTCTTC.

This rearrangement joins TRBV7-8 to TRBJ2-7; TRBD2 matches 8 bases. The germline V gene has CDR1 SGHVS and CDR2 FQNEAQ. J was trimmed by 6 bases and V by 4 bases; bases with no gene match: 11. This CDR3 is built from 15 residues. CDR3 sequence: CASSSDRREVGEQYF. CDR3 sequence (DNA): TGTGCCAGCAGCTCGGACCGGCGGGAGGTTGGCGAGCAGTACTTC.

A single count supports this clone. The chain couples TRBV11-2 to TRBJ2-1; the match to TRBD2 covers 7 bases. The germline V gene has CDR1 SGHAT and CDR2 FQNNGV. Unmatched junction bases numbered 6, after V lost 1 base and J lost 9 bases. The CDR3 is made up of 14 amino acids. The CDR3, as DNA: TGTGCCAGCAGCTTAGGGCGGGAGTGGGGTGAGCAGTTCTTC. It codes for CASSLGREWGEQFF.

The chain links TRBV27 to TRBJ2-3, with D unresolved. Germline V gene sequence: CDR1 MNHEY, CDR2 SMNVEV (reference sequence). Trimming removed 2 bases from V and 2 bases from J, with 5 bases in between. The CDR3 runs 13 residues. The CDR3 coding sequence is TGTGCCAGCAGTTTACTAAACACAGATACGCAGTATTTT. This translates into CASSLLNTDTQYF.

In this sample, this clone turned up a few times. V is TRBV5-5 and J is TRBJ1-2, with D possibly being TRBD1 (5 bases). V was clipped by 3 bases and J by 3 bases, with 9 bases between them. The V gene's germline CDR1 is SGHKS and CDR2 YYEKEE (reference sequence). This CDR3 spans 13 amino acids. In DNA, the CDR3 is TGTGCCAGCAGCTCCACAGGAGACTATGGCTACACCTTC. Encoded protein: CASSSTGDYGYTF.

The V and J genes are TRBV5-1 and TRBJ1-1, with TRBD1 as a possible D gene (5 bases). CDR1 is SGHRS, CDR2 YFSETQ, per germline. This CDR3 is 11 amino acids long. V dropped 6 bases and J dropped 5 bases, with 8 bases sitting between them. CDR3 DNA: TGCGCCAGCACGGGGGGAACTGAAGCTTTCTTT. This gives the protein CASTGGTEAFF.